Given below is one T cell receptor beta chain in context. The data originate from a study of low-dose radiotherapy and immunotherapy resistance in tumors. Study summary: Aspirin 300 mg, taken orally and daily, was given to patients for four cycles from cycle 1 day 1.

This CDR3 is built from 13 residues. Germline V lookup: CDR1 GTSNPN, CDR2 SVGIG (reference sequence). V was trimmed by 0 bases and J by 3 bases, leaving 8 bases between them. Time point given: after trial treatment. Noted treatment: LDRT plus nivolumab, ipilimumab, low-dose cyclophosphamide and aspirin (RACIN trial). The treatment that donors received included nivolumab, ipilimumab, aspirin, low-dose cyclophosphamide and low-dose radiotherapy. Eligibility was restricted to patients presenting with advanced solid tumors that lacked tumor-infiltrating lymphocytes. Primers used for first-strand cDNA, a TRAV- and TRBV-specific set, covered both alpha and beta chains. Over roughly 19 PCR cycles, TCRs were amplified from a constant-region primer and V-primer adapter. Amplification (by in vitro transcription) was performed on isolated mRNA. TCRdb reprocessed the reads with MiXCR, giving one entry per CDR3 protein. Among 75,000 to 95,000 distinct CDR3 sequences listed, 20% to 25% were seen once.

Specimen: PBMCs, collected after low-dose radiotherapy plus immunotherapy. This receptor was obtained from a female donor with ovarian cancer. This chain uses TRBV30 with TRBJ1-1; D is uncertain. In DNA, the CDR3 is TGTGCCTGGAGTGTAGGGCAGTACACTGAAGCTTTCTTT. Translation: CAWSVGQYTEAFF.